This T cell receptor beta chain was captured by sequencing in a study of blood T cell repertoires in COVID-19. Measured with immunoSEQ multiplex PCR; TCRdb has only the in-frame clones, and not every one. The repertoire has hundreds of thousands of clones, about 82% of them found once; the top ten carry about 10%. V lost 4 bases, J lost 5 bases, and 12 bases lay in between. Germline CDR1 is LGHNA and CDR2 is YSLEER. The CDR3 has 14 amino acids. Sequencing was carried out using peripheral blood. This clonotype was sampled from a woman of 80 years or more with acute or convalescent COVID-19. The chain couples TRBV4-3 to TRBJ1-5; possibly TRBD1 for D (5 bases). CDR3: CASSRSQGDQPQHF. In DNA form, the CDR3 reads TGCGCCAGCAGCCGGAGCCAGGGCGATCAGCCCCAGCATTTT.